The present T cell receptor beta chain was sequenced within a study of radiation and T cells in renal cell carcinoma. Time point described: blood 4 weeks post-SBRT, at nephrectomy. Treatment here: 15 Gy SBRT to primary tumor, nephrectomy 4 weeks later. Nephrectomy followed 15 Gy stereotactic body radiation by 4 weeks. Remarks on this clone: As yet, its antigen is unknown.

Study results and limitations: Without pretreatment biopsies, baseline tumor clonotype presence was undetermined.

The repertoire was sequenced with immunoSEQ multiplex PCR; TCRdb's copy has only in-frame clones and lacks some. The sample holds 50,000 to 65,000 clones, over 65% seen once. This CDR3 spans 17 amino acids. Germline V gene lookup returns CDR1 ENHRY and CDR2 SYGVKD. Trimming took 2 bases from V and 7 from J; bases not matched to a gene: 14. The TCR comes from a man between 60 and 70 years old with renal cell carcinoma. This chain connects TRBV10-3 to TRBJ2-5, with TRBD2 matching 9 bases. The sample in question was blood, obtained from a patient whose treatment included radiotherapy and nephrectomy. The CDR3 bases are TGTGCCATCAGTGAGCGAACTAGCGGGCCCCGGCAAAGGACCCAGTACTTC. Amino acids: CAISERTSGPRQRTQYF.